These T cell receptor beta chains were read from a single sample in a study of T-cell reconstitution after alpha-beta-depleted transplantation in children. TCRdb passed the PCR reads through MiXCR, listing each CDR3 protein once. Among 500,000 or so distinct CDR3 sequences listed, 11% were seen once. This sample comprised PBMCs, mostly from graft donor cells, obtained 180 days after TCRalphabeta/CD19-depleted stem cell transplant. The receptors come from a female patient aged 2 to 10 who had a stem cell transplant for aplastic anemia, so the T cells may come from the graft donor. CDR3s include the opening cysteine and the closing phenylalanine or tryptophan. Each record gives: D gene, J gene, V gene, clone size, CDR3 protein, CDR3 DNA. The D gene is left open where the match is weak. Some rows mark clone size as missing; the rest say once, few, many or name a class of expanded clone.

>-|TRBJ2-7|TRBV28|once
CASSPSDSSSSYEQYF
TGTGCCAGCAGTCCATCGGACTCGTCCTCCTCCTACGAGCAGTACTTC
>-|TRBJ2-1|TRBV2|-
CASSEWVVGGAYNEQFF
TGTGCCAGCAGTGAATGGGTGGTAGGAGGCGCCTACAATGAGCAGTTCTTC
>-|TRBJ1-2|TRBV7-9|-
CASSQPQTF
TGTGCCAGCAGCCAGCCCCAAACCTTC
>-|TRBJ1-1|TRBV27|-
CASSFVQETWVTEAFF
TGTGCCAGCAGTTTCGTGCAGGAGACGTGGGTTACTGAAGCTTTCTTT
>-|TRBJ2-4|TRBV4-3|few
CASSQDRTVAKNIQYF
TGCGCCAGCAGCCAAGACCGGACAGTAGCCAAAAACATTCAGTACTTC
>-|TRBJ2-5|TRBV5-5|few
CASSLVLLYSETQYF
TGTGCCAGCAGCTTGGTCCTTTTGTATTCAGAGACCCAGTACTTC
>TRBD2|TRBJ2-1|TRBV7-3|-
CASSLRLAGASGYNEQFF
TGTGCCAGCAGCTTAAGACTAGCGGGAGCCTCGGGGTACAATGAGCAGTTCTTC
>-|TRBJ2-7|TRBV4-3|many
CASSQVFGTPAYEQYF
TGCGCCAGCAGCCAAGTCTTTGGGACTCCAGCCTACGAGCAGTACTTC
>TRBD2|TRBJ2-1|TRBV7-9|-
CASSKRTSGSNEQFF
TGTGCCAGCAGCAAGCGGACTAGCGGGAGTAATGAGCAGTTCTTC
>-|TRBJ2-1|TRBV21-1|few
CASSKDSGLRVPVKPYNEQFF
TGTGCCAGCAGCAAAGATAGTGGCTTGCGGGTACCGGTCAAGCCCTACAATGAGCAGTTCTTC
>TRBD1|TRBJ1-2|TRBV12-3/TRBV12-4|-
CASTSGTEVSNYGYTF
TGTGCCAGCACCTCCGGGACAGAAGTTTCTAACTATGGCTACACCTTC
>-|TRBJ2-1|TRBV7-9|-
CASSWARALWDEQFF
TGTGCCAGCAGCTGGGCGAGAGCGCTCTGGGATGAGCAGTTCTTC
>TRBD2|TRBJ2-1|TRBV15|many
CATSPSGRASDEQFF
TGTGCCACCAGCCCTAGCGGGAGGGCGTCTGATGAGCAGTTCTTC
>-|TRBJ2-5|TRBV5-1|few
CASSLRPGPLRETQYF
TGCGCCAGCAGCTTGAGGCCAGGGCCTTTAAGGGAGACCCAGTACTTC
>-|TRBJ2-2|TRBV18|-
CASSLTGSANTGELFF
TGTGCCAGCTCATTAACCGGGAGCGCGAACACCGGGGAGCTGTTTTTT
>-|TRBJ2-2|TRBV21-1|-
CASSKAPGRGDTGELFF
TGTGCCAGCAGCAAAGCGCCGGGCAGGGGAGACACCGGGGAGCTGTTTTTT